This TCR beta chain stems from a study of monozygotic twins with cystic fibrosis. Overall study results and limits: Co-twins had the most similar V usage for 13 of 16 pairs, J for 8. Low clonality (median about 0.0095) suggested a mostly naive repertoire.

This clone was counted only a few times. Its matching antigen is unknown. V lost 4 bases and J lost 4, with 14 bases in between. This CDR3 comprises 14 residues. Sequencing used immunoSEQ multiplex PCR; TCRdb keeps in-frame clones, though not all of them. The repertoire consists of around 36,000 clones, with 66% occurring once and the leading ten covering around 0.8%. V is TRBV5-3 and J is TRBJ1-2; a weak D match, TRBD1 (6 bases). TRBV5-3 counts as an open reading frame of uncertain function. Sequencing used blood. This receptor was identified in a girl aged 5-17 years with cystic fibrosis. CDR3 residues: CARSHRGQLYGYTF. For the CDR3, the DNA is TGTGCCAGAAGCCACCGTGGACAGCTCTATGGCTACACCTTC.